Following are 23 T cell receptor beta chains from one sample sequenced in a study of shared clonotypes between healthy human individuals. The assay was immunoSEQ multiplex PCR, and TCRdb's table has in-frame clones only and misses some. The profile shows some 360,000 clones, more than 60% of them singletons. Sample: memory CD4+ T cells sorted from blood. Noted subset: CD45RA-negative fraction. All receptors derive from a young man in good health.

The gene calls are TRBV13 and TRBJ2-1; D ambiguous. CDR3 length: 15 residues. The V end was cut by 5 bases, the J end by 8 bases, with 19 bases between. The germline CDR1 and CDR2 sequences are PRHDT and FYEKMQ (reference sequence). The CDR3 here is CASSPPRPSRDEQFF. Written as DNA, the CDR3 is TGTGCCAGCAGCCCCCCGCGTCCGTCACGGGATGAGCAGTTCTTC.

The chain combines TRBV9 with TRBJ2-2; TRBD2 aligns across 8 bases. The germline gives CDR1 SGDLS, CDR2 YYNGEE. The CDR3 covers 16 residues. Germline trimming cut 1 base from V and 7 bases from J; bases unmatched to any gene: 9. Written as DNA, the CDR3 is TGTGCCAGCAGCGTACGAACGGGCCTAGCGGGCGGGGAGCTGTTTTTT. Its protein product is CASSVRTGLAGGELFF.

Notes on this clone: This is likely an artifact of a read error, given a far larger clone one base away. The genes are TRBV18 and TRBJ2-4; D might be TRBD1 or TRBD2, each matching 6 bases. V lost 1 base and J lost 0, with 19 bases in between. The CDR3 is made up of 19 amino acids. The V gene's germline CDR1 is KGHSH and CDR2 LQKENI. The CDR3 DNA reads as TGTGCCAGCTCACCACGACCCTGGAGGGGGAGAATAGCCAAAAACATTCAGTACTTC. This gives the protein CASSPRPWRGRIAKNIQYF.

J is TRBJ2-7 and V is TRBV7-6, with a weak D call TRBD1 (9 bases). V was pared by 4 bases and J by 0 bases, with 16 bases between. The germline V gene has CDR1 SGHVS and CDR2 FNYEAQ. The CDR3 loop spans 16 amino acids. The CDR3 nucleotides are TGTGCCAGCAGCTCGACAGGGGGACTAGGCTCCTACGAGCAGTACTTC. Protein: CASSSTGGLGSYEQYF.

This chain uses TRBV6-1 with TRBJ1-3; TRBD1 agrees at 8 bases. There are 15 residues in the CDR3. Germline loops: CDR1 MNHNS, CDR2 SASEGT. With 4 bases clipped from V and 0 bases from J, the junction kept 2 bases outside the gene matches. CDR3 amino acids: CASSVGQGSGNTIYF. As DNA, the CDR3 is TGTGCCAGCAGTGTTGGACAGGGCTCTGGAAACACCATATATTTT.

In this sample, this clone turned up many times. The CDR3 bases are TGTGCCAGCAGCGACCCTCGGGGACTAGCGGAGTCGAGCACAGATACGCAGTATTTT. This sequence encodes CASSDPRGLAESSTDTQYF. The V call is TRBV9, the J call TRBJ2-3, with 11 nucleotides matching TRBD2. This CDR3 spans 19 amino acids. Per germline, CDR1 SGDLS and CDR2 YYNGEE. Losses at the gene ends were 3 bases for V and 0 bases for J; bases not matched to a gene: 12.

This clone has more than one count but fewer than ten. The V and J genes are TRBV5-5 and TRBJ2-6; 7 bases are a match to TRBD2. The CDR3 consists of 18 residues. Losses at the gene ends were 3 bases for V and 4 bases for J; bases not matched to a gene: 13. Germline CDR1 SGHKS, CDR2 YYEKEE (reference sequence). In DNA, the CDR3 is TGTGCCAGCAGCTCTCAGACTAGCCCCTTCTCCGGGGCCAACGTCCTGACTTTC. Translating gives CASSSQTSPFSGANVLTF.

This clone occurred a few times. This sequence joins TRBV28 and TRBJ2-2; D perhaps matches TRBD1 (6 bases). This CDR3 is 16 amino acids long. CDR1 MDHEN and CDR2 SYDVKM come from the germline V gene. Deletions cut 1 base from V and 1 base from J, with 10 bases between. The DNA of the CDR3 is TGTGCCAGCAGTTTATTCGGCAGGGGGAACACCGGGGAGCTGTTTTTT. Encoded protein: CASSLFGRGNTGELFF.

V gene TRBV2 combines with J gene TRBJ1-3, with D uncertain. The V gene lost 6 bases and the J gene lost 0 bases, with 6 bases spanning the gap. This CDR3 spans 13 amino acids. Germline CDR1 reads SNHLY; CDR2 reads FYNNEI. The DNA for the CDR3 is TGTGCCAGCAGGACCTACTCTGGAAACACCATATATTTT. Residues: CASRTYSGNTIYF.

This clone was observed once. The rearrangement links TRBV5-1 to TRBJ2-3; D ambiguous. Germline-derived CDR1 and CDR2 are SGHRS and YFSETQ. This CDR3 is built from 12 residues. The ends were cut back, 4 bases at V and 0 bases at J, with 3 bases in the middle. In nucleotides, the CDR3 is TGCGCCAGCAGCGCCAGCACAGATACGCAGTATTTT. Protein: CASSASTDTQYF.

The V call is TRBV7-9, the J call TRBJ1-5; D might be TRBD1 (6 bases). With 5 bases removed from V and 0 bases from J, the gap between germline ends came to 17 bases. There are 17 residues in the CDR3. Germline lookup yields CDR1 SEHNR and CDR2 FQNEAQ (reference sequence). The CDR3 loop is CASSVIASQGSNQPQHF. The CDR3, as DNA: TGTGCCAGCAGCGTAATCGCATCACAGGGTAGCAATCAGCCCCAGCATTTT.

The rearrangement uses TRBV11-3 and TRBJ2-1; 9 nucleotides align to TRBD2. CDR3 length equals 15 residues. The germline V gene encodes CDR1 SGHNT and CDR2 YENEEA. V trimming: 1 base; J trimming: 4 bases; junction bases outside the gene matches: 2. CDR3 DNA sequence: TGTGCCAGCAGCTTAGTACTAGCGGGTTACAATGAGCAGTTCTTC. It codes for CASSLVLAGYNEQFF.

The gene calls are TRBV4-3 and TRBJ1-4; D possibly corresponds to TRBD1 (5 bases). The CDR3 spans 17 residues. Trimming removed 0 bases at V and 8 bases at J, with 19 bases between. Germline-derived CDR1 and CDR2 are LGHNA and YSLEER. This chain's CDR3 is CASSQEIDWGGTEKLFF. The DNA of the CDR3 is TGCGCCAGCAGCCAAGAAATTGACTGGGGCGGAACCGAAAAACTGTTTTTT.

This clone was found a few times. The chain has TRBV5-1 and TRBJ2-7; D remains unclear. Germline V gene data show CDR1 as SGHRS and CDR2 as YFSETQ. The V and J ends lost 5 bases and 3 bases respectively, with 9 bases between them. The CDR3 is 12 amino acids. CDR3 sequence: CASSRDLYEQYF. The CDR3 region has the DNA TGCGCCAGCAGTAGAGACCTCTACGAGCAGTACTTC.

This clone was picked up one time. The chain carries TRBV10-2 and TRBJ2-1; TRBD2 agrees at 9 bases. The CDR3 spans 14 residues. In germline, CDR1 is WSHSY, CDR2 SAAADI. With V trimmed by 6 bases and J by 5 bases, 5 bases remained unmatched. The CDR3 loop reads CASRPRLADNEQFF. CDR3 nucleotide sequence: TGCGCCAGCAGACCACGACTAGCGGACAATGAGCAGTTCTTC.

This clone has only a few counts. Other DNA sequences of this sample code for an identical CDR3. This chain connects TRBV15 to TRBJ2-3; D is undetermined. V lost 6 bases and J 0 bases, leaving 4 bases between the germline ends. Germline loops: CDR1 LNHNV, CDR2 YYDKDF (reference sequence). This CDR3 comprises 12 residues. The CDR3 loop is CATSASTDTQYF. In DNA form, the CDR3 reads TGTGCCACCAGTGCTAGCACAGATACGCAGTATTTT.

The chain is built from TRBV7-9 and TRBJ2-5; a weak D match, TRBD2 (5 bases). CDR1 is SEHNR, CDR2 FQNEAQ, per germline (reference sequence). V was clipped by 5 bases and J by 2 bases, with 9 bases between them. The CDR3 totals 13 residues. DNA for the CDR3: TGTGCCAGCAGCCGGGGTTTGCAAGAGACCCAGTACTTC. Translation: CASSRGLQETQYF. Drawing the rest from reference TRBV7-9 and TRBJ2-5, the complete variable domain is DTGVSQNPRHKITKRGQNVTFRCDPISEHNRLYWYRQTLGQGPEFLTYFQNEAQLEKSRLLSDRFSAERPKGSFSTLEIQRTEQGDSAMYLCASSRGLQETQYFGPGTRLLVL.

CDR3 sequence (DNA): TGTGCCAGCTCAAGGCCTAGCGGGAGCGGCTATGAGCAGTTCTTC. Translation: CASSRPSGSGYEQFF. The genes are TRBV18 and TRBJ2-1, with 10 bases fitting TRBD2. J gave up 8 bases and V 5 bases, and 9 bases lay outside the gene matches. The CDR3 is made up of 15 amino acids. Germline V lookup: CDR1 KGHSH, CDR2 LQKENI. The full variable domain, completed using reference TRBV18 and TRBJ2-1, is NAGVMQNPRHLVRRRGQEARLRCSPMKGHSHVYWYRQLPEEGLKFMVYLQKENIIDESGMPKERFSAEFPKEGPSILRIQQVVRGDSAAYFCASSRPSGSGYEQFFGPGTRLTVL.

The J gene is TRBJ2-5, the V gene TRBV18; TRBD1 matches at 12 bases. Losses at the gene ends were 3 bases for V and 5 bases for J; bases not matched to a gene: 7. The germline V gene has CDR1 KGHSH and CDR2 LQKENI. This CDR3 is built from 16 residues. The CDR3 bases are TGTGCCAGCTCACCGGCCGGGACAGGGGGCAGGGAGACCCAGTACTTC. Translation: CASSPAGTGGRETQYF.

The chain recombines TRBV10-3 with TRBJ2-7; 8 nucleotides align to TRBD2. CDR1 and CDR2 (germline): ENHRY, SYGVKD. The CDR3 is made up of 16 amino acids. Unmatched junction bases numbered 10, after V lost 4 bases and J lost 2 bases. Written as DNA, the CDR3 is TGTGCCATCAGTGGGACCAGGGCGGGGGGAACCTACGAGCAGTACTTC. This translates into CAISGTRAGGTYEQYF.

The chain has TRBV7-2 and TRBJ2-1; TRBD2 agrees at 9 bases. Germline CDR1 is SGHTA and CDR2 is FQGNSA. The J segment lost 3 bases and the V segment lost 3 bases, leaving 0 bases of the junction unmatched. The CDR3 is made up of 14 amino acids. The CDR3 protein is CASSLREGYNEQFF. CDR3 DNA: TGTGCCAGCAGCTTGCGGGAGGGCTACAATGAGCAGTTCTTC.

CDR3 protein: CSGLGRTDTQYF. CDR3 bases: TGCAGCGGGTTGGGGCGCACAGATACGCAGTATTTT. The chain combines TRBV29-1 with TRBJ2-3, with D possibly TRBD1 on 5 matching bases. This CDR3 contains 12 residues. Germline lookup yields CDR1 SQVTM and CDR2 ANQGSEA. Trimming stripped 7 bases from V and 1 base from J, with 9 bases between.

The chain carries TRBV10-2 and TRBJ2-2, with 8 bases fitting TRBD2. The J segment lost 2 bases and the V segment lost 8 bases, leaving 10 bases of the junction unmatched. The CDR3 sequence is 16 residues long. Germline loops: CDR1 WSHSY, CDR2 SAAADI. CDR3 coding DNA: TGCGCCAGCCGGTTCCGGGAGGGTGAAAACACCGGGGAGCTGTTTTTT. This gives the protein CASRFREGENTGELFF.